This T cell receptor beta chain emerged from a study of immune evolution from preneoplasia to lung adenocarcinoma. The study, taken as a whole, reports: Normal lung had the highest top T cell clone frequencies. Clonality was highest in normal lung, lower in later-stage lesions apparently.

The method was immunoSEQ multiplex PCR; TCRdb's version includes in-frame clones alone and lacks a portion of them. The sample lists about 4,000 clones; roughly 80% were seen once. CDR1 and CDR2 from the germline V gene are SGDLS and YYNGEE. With V trimmed by 0 bases and J by 2 bases, 0 bases remained unmatched. The CDR3 extends over 14 amino acids. Histologic diagnosis was independently verified by two lung pathologists. Concerning this clone itself: Its specificity is unknown.

The chain joins TRBV9 to TRBJ2-7, with 9 positions matching TRBD2. The sequenced sample was FFPE adjacent normal lung tissue. This sequence was found in a person aged 70 to 85 with lung adenocarcinoma. As DNA, the CDR3 is TGTGCCAGCAGCGTAGGACTAGCGGCCTACGAGCAGTACTTC. Its translation: CASSVGLAAYEQYF.